Each of the 16 T cell receptor beta chains below was sequenced from the same sample in a study of blood T cell repertoires in COVID-19. Sequenced by immunoSEQ multiplex PCR; TCRdb stores in-frame clones only, minus some. The table has 100,000 to 150,000 clones, roughly 90% seen once; the top ten hold roughly 8%. Sequenced material: peripheral blood. The receptors come from a man between 65 and 80 years old who had recovered from COVID-19.

The chain joins TRBV4-2 to TRBJ2-7, with D perhaps matching TRBD2 (6 bases). Trimming took 3 bases from V and 0 from J, leaving 15 bases between them. The CDR3 loop spans 16 amino acids. Looked up from germline, CDR1 is LGHNA and CDR2 is YNFKEQ. The CDR3 bases are TGTGCCAGCAGCCAGTCAACCGGGACTGGCTCCTACGAGCAGTACTTC. It encodes CASSQSTGTGSYEQYF.

This rearrangement joins TRBV4-1 to TRBJ2-5; 12 bases match TRBD2. V lost 5 bases and J lost 5; bases outside the gene matches: 9. The CDR3 is made up of 16 amino acids. Looked up from germline, CDR1 is MGHRA and CDR2 is YSYEKL. The CDR3 region is CASSKRLAGAGETQYF. CDR3 in DNA: TGCGCCAGCAGCAAAAGACTAGCGGGGGCCGGGGAGACCCAGTACTTC.

This chain uses TRBV5-1 with TRBJ1-1; 7 bases align to TRBD1. The V and J ends lost 6 bases and 11 bases, in that order; junction bases with no gene match: 13. Germline CDR1 and CDR2: SGHRS and YFSETQ. The CDR3 is 13 amino acids. The CDR3 nucleotides are TGCGCCAGCATTGGACAGGCAGGAACTAAGGCTTTCTTT. Translated, it gives CASIGQAGTKAFF.

The chain couples TRBV5-4 to TRBJ2-5; the match to TRBD1 covers 7 bases. This CDR3 has 13 residues. Looked up from germline, CDR1 is SGHNT and CDR2 is YYREEE (reference sequence). Unmatched junction bases numbered 1, after V lost 3 bases and J lost 2 bases. CDR3 coding DNA: TGTGCCAGCAGCTGGGACAGTCAAGAGACCCAGTACTTC. Translating it yields CASSWDSQETQYF.

The chain joins TRBV4-3 to TRBJ2-2; 9 bases match TRBD2. Germline CDR1 is LGHNA and CDR2 is YSLEER. V was clipped by 4 bases and J by 0 bases; unmatched bases: 21. CDR3 size: 22 residues. The CDR3 is CASSPRRGRGLARLANTGELFF. The CDR3 nucleotides read TGCGCCAGCAGCCCGCGCAGGGGCCGAGGACTAGCGCGTCTTGCGAACACCGGGGAGCTGTTTTTT.

The gene calls are TRBV27 and TRBJ1-5; no reliable D call. The CDR3 covers 17 residues. Trimming took 1 base from V and 0 from J, leaving 13 bases between them. Germline CDR1 reads MNHEY; CDR2 reads SMNVEV (reference sequence). CDR3 sequence (DNA): TGTGCCAGCAGTTTATTAGCGGTGCACCGTAGCAATCAGCCCCAGCATTTT. Protein product: CASSLLAVHRSNQPQHF.

The chain links TRBV6-4 to TRBJ1-6; D remains ambiguous. Germline V gives CDR1 MRHNA, CDR2 SNTAGT. V lost 5 bases and J 6 bases, leaving 5 bases between the germline ends. The CDR3 consists of 12 residues. The CDR3 DNA reads as TGTGCCAGCAGTCATGTTAATTCACCCCTCCACTTT. Encoded protein: CASSHVNSPLHF.

V usage is TRBV5-1 and J usage is TRBJ1-2; 8 bases fit TRBD1. Germline V gene lookup returns CDR1 SGHRS and CDR2 YFSETQ. CDR3 length equals 15 residues. V lost 6 bases, J lost 4 bases, and 11 bases stayed unmatched. The CDR3 DNA reads as TGCGCCAGCAACGAAGGCTCAGGGGGCATCTATGGCTACACCTTC. Its translation is CASNEGSGGIYGYTF.

The chain carries TRBV29-1 and TRBJ1-1, with D tentatively TRBD1 (6 bases). This CDR3 contains 13 residues. Trimming left V 4 bases short and J 4 bases short, with 13 bases between. CDR1 and CDR2 (germline): SQVTM, ANQGSEA. As DNA, the CDR3 is TGCAGCGTTGCATCCCAGGGGCTCACTGAAGCTTTCTTT. Its protein product is CSVASQGLTEAFF.

The rearrangement joins TRBV5-1 to TRBJ2-1; 8 bases are a match to TRBD2. The length of the CDR3 is 15 residues. The ends lost 2 bases at V and 0 bases at J; junction bases unmatched: 1. Looked up from germline, CDR1 is SGHRS and CDR2 is YFSETQ. CDR3 nucleotide sequence: TGCGCCAGCAGCTTACTAGCGGTCTCCTACAATGAGCAGTTCTTC. This codes for CASSLLAVSYNEQFF.

V and J are TRBV7-2 and TRBJ2-2, with 15 bases identical to TRBD2. After removal of 7 bases from V and 0 bases from J, the junction contained 9 bases not matched to a gene. Germline values: CDR1 SGHTA, CDR2 FQGNSA. The CDR3 totals 19 residues. The CDR3 reads CASKRTSGRALANTGELFF. The CDR3 coding sequence is TGTGCCAGCAAGAGGACTAGCGGGAGGGCTCTCGCGAACACCGGGGAGCTGTTTTTT.

This chain joins TRBV9 and TRBJ2-3, with 9 bases matching TRBD2. Germline V lookup: CDR1 SGDLS, CDR2 YYNGEE. The CDR3 consists of 15 residues. With 0 bases clipped from V and 7 bases from J, the junction kept 6 bases outside the gene matches. This chain's CDR3 is CASSVGNSGRYTQYF. The DNA for the CDR3 is TGTGCCAGCAGCGTAGGAAATAGCGGGAGATATACGCAGTATTTT.

The chain links TRBV19 to TRBJ2-1; D may be TRBD2 (6 bases). With 2 bases removed from V and 9 bases from J, the gap between germline ends came to 17 bases. CDR1 is LNHDA and CDR2 is SQIVND in the germline V gene (reference sequence). The CDR3 is 15 residues long. As DNA, the CDR3 is TGTGCCAGTAGTATATTGGGTGGGGGAGCGGGTGAGCAGTTCTTC. Its protein product is CASSILGGGAGEQFF.

In this sample, this clone turned up once. CDR3 DNA sequence: TGTGCCAGCAGCTTAGGGCAGGGTAGCGGGGCGTACAATGAGCAGTTCTTC. Translated, it gives CASSLGQGSGAYNEQFF. The V gene is TRBV7-2, the J gene TRBJ2-1; 8 bases line up with TRBD2. With V trimmed by 1 base and J by 4 bases, 9 bases remained unmatched. The CDR3 is made up of 17 amino acids. Germline V CDR1 and CDR2: SGHTA, FQGNSA.

The chain combines TRBV29-1 with TRBJ1-2; 9 bases are shared with TRBD1. Germline V gives CDR1 SQVTM, CDR2 ANQGSEA. With V trimmed by 7 bases and J by 6 bases, 9 bases remained unmatched. There are 13 residues in the CDR3. The CDR3 here is CSGQDRGGDGYTF. The CDR3 region has the DNA TGCAGCGGGCAGGACAGGGGTGGGGATGGCTACACCTTC. Combining the CDR3 with reference TRBV29-1 and TRBJ1-2 gives the whole variable domain SAVISQKPSRDICQRGTSLTIQCQVDSQVTMMFWYRQQPGQSLTLIATANQGSEATYESGFVIDKFPISRPNLTFSTLTVSNMSPEDSSIYLCSGQDRGGDGYTFGSGTRLTVV.

The CDR3 here is CASTPGGGWDTEAFF. The CDR3 DNA reads TGTGCCAGCACTCCCGGCGGAGGGTGGGACACTGAAGCTTTCTTT. The chain joins TRBV27 to TRBJ1-1; D gene unclear. Trimming left V 7 bases short and J 3 bases short, with 18 bases between. Germline V gene sequence: CDR1 MNHEY, CDR2 SMNVEV (reference sequence). The CDR3 is 15 amino acids.